A selection of T cell receptor beta chains follows, all from one sample in a study of T-cell reconstitution after alpha-beta-depleted transplantation in children. From the PCR reads, TCRdb called clonotypes with MiXCR, one entry per CDR3 protein. Of about 610,000 distinct CDR3 sequences listed, roughly 10% are singletons. Source: PBMCs from the stem cell graft donor, taken from the stem cell graft. These receptors originate from a human donor who donated a stem cell graft to a child with acute myeloid leukemia. Both conserved end residues are part of each CDR3. Each record gives: J gene, clone size, V gene, D gene, CDR3 protein, CDR3 DNA. D genes are given only for firm matches. Size is omitted from some rows. Given values are once, few, many or a class for expanded clones.

>TRBJ2-3|many|TRBV7-2|NA
CASSSSAPTQYF
TGTGCCAGCAGCTCGTCCGCCCCTACGCAGTATTTT
>TRBJ2-1|many|TRBV20-1|TRBD2
CSAHLGWTSVNEQFF
TGCAGTGCTCATCTAGGGTGGACTAGCGTTAATGAGCAGTTCTTC
>TRBJ2-1|NA|TRBV12-3/TRBV12-4|NA
CASSFPGNAYNEQFF
TGTGCCAGCAGTTTCCCCGGTAACGCCTACAATGAGCAGTTCTTC
>TRBJ2-7|NA|TRBV30|TRBD2
CAWSLGGDYEQYF
TGTGCCTGGAGTCTCGGGGGGGACTACGAGCAGTACTTC
>TRBJ2-7|few|TRBV18|NA
CASSPKTEEQYF
TGTGCCAGCTCACCAAAGACGGAAGAGCAGTACTTC
>TRBJ2-1|many|TRBV11-3|NA
CASSLRPLAEQFF
TGTGCCAGCAGCTTGAGGCCCCTGGCAGAGCAGTTCTTC
>TRBJ2-1|many|TRBV20-1|TRBD2
CSAPARAGVYNEQFF
TGCAGTGCTCCAGCACGAGCGGGGGTTTACAATGAGCAGTTCTTC
>TRBJ2-7|many|TRBV29-1|NA
CSVVSGQSYEQYF
TGCAGCGTTGTGAGCGGGCAAAGCTACGAGCAGTACTTC
>TRBJ2-1|many|TRBV29-1|TRBD1
CSVVGGTGLLPNEQFF
TGCAGCGTTGTTGGGGGGACAGGCCTCCTACCCAATGAGCAGTTCTTC
>TRBJ2-1|NA|TRBV27|NA
CASGERDFPEQFF
TGTGCCAGCGGAGAAAGGGACTTTCCTGAGCAGTTCTTC
>TRBJ2-5|many|TRBV6-6|NA
CASSLGGWETQYF
TGTGCCAGCAGTTTGGGGGGATGGGAGACCCAGTACTTC
>TRBJ2-7|few|TRBV7-9|TRBD2
CASSPGSGSSYEQYF
TGTGCCAGCAGTCCGGGGAGCGGGAGCTCCTACGAGCAGTACTTC
>TRBJ1-4|few|TRBV6-2/TRBV6-3|NA
CASSYSDLRGEKLFF
TGTGCCAGCAGTTACTCGGACCTTAGGGGAGAAAAACTGTTTTTT
>TRBJ1-2|many|TRBV6-5|NA
CASSYLGGGYTF
TGTGCCAGCAGTTACCTCGGCGGTGGCTACACCTTC
>TRBJ1-6|many|TRBV5-1|NA
CASSLAKRDSPLHF
TGCGCCAGCAGCTTGGCAAAGAGGGATTCACCCCTCCACTTT
>TRBJ2-7|few|TRBV2|TRBD1
CASSEGLDRASYEQYF
TGTGCCAGCAGTGAAGGTCTGGACAGGGCATCCTACGAGCAGTACTTC
>TRBJ1-1|many|TRBV11-2|TRBD1
CASSWDRSTEAFF
TGTGCCAGCAGCTGGGACAGGTCCACTGAAGCTTTCTTT
>TRBJ2-7|NA|TRBV6-5|TRBD2
CASSLSGTSEYEQYF
TGTGCCAGCAGCCTCTCCGGGACTAGCGAGTACGAGCAGTACTTC